This T cell receptor (beta chain) derives from a study of blood T cell repertoires in COVID-19. Whole-study context: Nucleic acid was either cDNA or gDNA, and it came from T cells, B-cell-depleted T cells, or PBMCs.

Germline trimming cut 1 base from V and 2 bases from J; bases unmatched to any gene: 6. Germline V gene lookup returns CDR1 LGHNA and CDR2 YNFKEQ. The CDR3 sequence is 16 residues long. Some clones are missing from TCRdb's copy, which holds only in-frame ones; the method was immunoSEQ multiplex PCR. The sample includes about 360,000 clones, about 87% of them seen just once. V and J are TRBV4-2 and TRBJ2-7; TRBD2 aligns across 9 bases. Sequences were obtained from peripheral blood. The sequence was obtained from a human donor in a cohort sampled during active COVID-19. The CDR3 nucleotides read TGTGCCAGCAGCCAAGGACCGAGCGGGGGGACCTACGAGCAGTACTTC. It yields the protein CASSQGPSGGTYEQYF.